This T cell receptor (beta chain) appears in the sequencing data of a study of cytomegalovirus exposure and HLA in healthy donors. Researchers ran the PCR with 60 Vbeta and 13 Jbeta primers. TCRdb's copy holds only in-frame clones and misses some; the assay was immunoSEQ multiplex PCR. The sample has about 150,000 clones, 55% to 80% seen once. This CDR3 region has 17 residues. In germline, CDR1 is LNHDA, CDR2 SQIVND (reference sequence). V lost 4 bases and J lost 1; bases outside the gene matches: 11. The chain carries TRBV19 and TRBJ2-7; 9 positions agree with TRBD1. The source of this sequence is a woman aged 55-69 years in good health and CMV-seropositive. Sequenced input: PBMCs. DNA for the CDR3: TGTGCCAGTAGTAACCTTCCCGGGACAGGGAAGTCCTACGAGCAGTACTTC. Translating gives CASSNLPGTGKSYEQYF. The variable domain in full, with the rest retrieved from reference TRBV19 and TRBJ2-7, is DGGITQSPKYLFRKEGQNVTLSCEQNLNHDAMYWYRQDPGQGLRLIYYSQIVNDFQKGDIAEGYSVSREKKESFPLTVTSAQKNPTAFYLCASSNLPGTGKSYEQYFGPGTRLTVT.